This T cell receptor beta chain stems from a study of immune evolution from preneoplasia to lung adenocarcinoma. The CDR3 contains 15 residues. V was clipped by 0 bases and J by 4 bases, with 12 bases between them. The germline gives CDR1 SGDLS, CDR2 YYNGEE. Only in-frame clones appear in the TCRdb table, and some are missing; sequencing was by immunoSEQ multiplex PCR. The repertoire has about 3,200 clones, 80% of them found once; the top ten carry less than 3.5%. The chain combines TRBV9 with TRBJ2-3, with D maybe TRBD2 (6 bases). The material sequenced was FFPE adjacent normal lung tissue. The receptor's source is a donor of 70 years or more with lung adenocarcinoma. The CDR3, as DNA: TGTGCCAGCAGCGTAGCGGGAGCTCCCGCAGATACGCAGTATTTT. Protein: CASSVAGAPADTQYF.